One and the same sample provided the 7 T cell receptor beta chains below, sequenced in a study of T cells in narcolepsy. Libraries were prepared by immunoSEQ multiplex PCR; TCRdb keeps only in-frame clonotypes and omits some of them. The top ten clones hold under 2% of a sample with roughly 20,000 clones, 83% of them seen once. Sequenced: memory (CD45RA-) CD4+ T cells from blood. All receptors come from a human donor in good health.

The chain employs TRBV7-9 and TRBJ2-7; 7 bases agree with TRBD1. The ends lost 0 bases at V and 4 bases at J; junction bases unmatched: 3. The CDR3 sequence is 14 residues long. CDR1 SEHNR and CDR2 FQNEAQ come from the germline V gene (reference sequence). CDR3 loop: CASSLAGQLYEQYF. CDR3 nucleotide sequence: TGTGCCAGCAGCTTAGCGGGACAGCTTTACGAGCAGTACTTC.

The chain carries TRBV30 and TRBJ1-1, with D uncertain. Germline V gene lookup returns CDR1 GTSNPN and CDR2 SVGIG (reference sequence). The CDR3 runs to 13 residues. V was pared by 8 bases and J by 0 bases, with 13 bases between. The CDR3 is CARERTVNTEAFF. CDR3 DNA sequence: TGTGCCAGAGAAAGGACCGTGAACACTGAAGCTTTCTTT.

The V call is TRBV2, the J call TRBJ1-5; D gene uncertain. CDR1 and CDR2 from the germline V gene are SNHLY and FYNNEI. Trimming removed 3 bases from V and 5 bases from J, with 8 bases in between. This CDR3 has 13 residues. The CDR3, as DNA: TGTGCCAGCAGTGATGACCGATATCAGCCCCAGCATTTT. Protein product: CASSDDRYQPQHF.

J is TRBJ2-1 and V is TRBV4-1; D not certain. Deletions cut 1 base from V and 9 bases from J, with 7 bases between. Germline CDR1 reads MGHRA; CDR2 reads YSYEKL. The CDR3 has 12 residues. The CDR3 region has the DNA TGCGCCAGCAGCCAAGGAGGCACTGAGCAGTTCTTC. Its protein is CASSQGGTEQFF.

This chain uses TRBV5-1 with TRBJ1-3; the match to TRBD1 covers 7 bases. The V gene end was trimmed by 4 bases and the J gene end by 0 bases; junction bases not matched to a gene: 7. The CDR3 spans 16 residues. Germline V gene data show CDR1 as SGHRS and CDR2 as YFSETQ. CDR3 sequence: CASSPKGGVSGNTIYF. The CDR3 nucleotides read TGCGCCAGCAGCCCCAAAGGGGGCGTCTCTGGAAACACCATATATTTT. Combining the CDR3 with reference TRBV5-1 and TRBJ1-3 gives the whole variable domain KAGVTQTPRYLIKTRGQQVTLSCSPISGHRSVSWYQQTPGQGLQFLFEYFSETQRNKGNFPGRFSGRQFSNSRSEMNVSTLELGDSALYLCASSPKGGVSGNTIYFGEGSWLTVV.

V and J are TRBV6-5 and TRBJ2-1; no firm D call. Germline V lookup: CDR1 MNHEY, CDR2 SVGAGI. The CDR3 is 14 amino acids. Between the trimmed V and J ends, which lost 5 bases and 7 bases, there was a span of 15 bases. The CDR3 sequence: CASSAHQRPNEQFF. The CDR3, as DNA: TGTGCCAGCAGTGCCCATCAGAGGCCGAATGAGCAGTTCTTC.

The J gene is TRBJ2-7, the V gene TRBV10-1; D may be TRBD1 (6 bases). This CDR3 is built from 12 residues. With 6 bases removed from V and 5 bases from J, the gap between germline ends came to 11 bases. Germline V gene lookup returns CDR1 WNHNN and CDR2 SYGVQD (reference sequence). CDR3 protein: CASSPTGNEQYF. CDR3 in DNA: TGCGCCAGCAGCCCCACAGGGAACGAGCAGTACTTC.